The T cell receptor (beta chain) under discussion was sequenced for a study of T cell responses to AZD1222 COVID-19 vaccine. With regard to this clone: Its antigen remains unidentified.

Study-wide points: Variant regions that are unmutated are reportedly the target of nearly half of spike-specific TCRs.

The table came from immunoSEQ multiplex PCR; TCRdb's copy has only in-frame clones and leaves some out. The sample lists 150,000 or so clones; 75% to 90% were seen once. The source was peripheral blood, collected on day 0 of AZD1222 vaccination. The source is an adult in good health.

CDR3 coding DNA: TGCGCCAGCAGCCCCGGAGGTGGCAGAGACCAAGAGACCCAGTACTTC. Translating it yields CASSPGGGRDQETQYF. This chain links TRBV4-1 with TRBJ2-5; the D gene is possibly TRBD2 (5 bases). Germline V CDR1 and CDR2: MGHRA, YSYEKL. The V end was cut by 4 bases, the J end by 0 bases, with 15 bases between. The CDR3 has 16 residues.